The clone carrying this T cell receptor beta chain was seen many times. TCRdb redid the calling of the 5' RACE reads with MiXCR, one entry per CDR3 protein. The repertoire includes about 27,000 distinct CDR3 sequences, 5% to 6.5% of them detected once, and 20% to 25% sits in the top ten. Time point described: blood at routine non-recurrence follow-up after resection. This record belongs to a study of spatial heterogeneity in lung cancer. The receptor's source is a female donor with early-stage non-small cell lung cancer. The source material was PBMCs, sampled at follow-up.

The chain's CDR3 is CASSLVRDYEQYF. The DNA for the CDR3 is TGTGCCAGCAGTTTAGTTAGAGACTACGAGCAGTACTTC. The rearrangement links TRBV12-3 or TRBV12-4 to TRBJ2-7; no reliable D call. This CDR3 has 13 amino acids. V was trimmed by 1 base and J by 3 bases, leaving 7 bases between them.